This T cell receptor beta chain emerged from a study of human T cells and chemical hapten exposure. CDR3 length: 15 amino acids. TCRdb re-derived calls from the RACE reads in MiXCR, one entry per CDR3 protein. The data contain about 74,000 distinct CDR3 sequences, around 30% of them seen just once; the ten biggest clones take up 8.9%. Time point here: patch test 1, 2 weeks after DPC sensitization. Treatment given: therapeutic diphenylcyclopropenone sensitization with weekly scalp DPC. The receptor was isolated from a man aged 35-49 years with alopecia areata. Some clones in this sample may be carry-over from other donors' samples. The chain uses TRBV21-1 and TRBJ1-5. TRBV21-1 is classified as a pseudogene. Sequenced here: whole blood, sampled in connection with sensitization to the hapten diphenylcyclopropenone (DPC). In DNA form, the CDR3 reads TGTGCCAGCAGCAAAGAAGGACGCACCGATCAGCCCCAGCATTTT. As protein: CASSKEGRTDQPQHF.